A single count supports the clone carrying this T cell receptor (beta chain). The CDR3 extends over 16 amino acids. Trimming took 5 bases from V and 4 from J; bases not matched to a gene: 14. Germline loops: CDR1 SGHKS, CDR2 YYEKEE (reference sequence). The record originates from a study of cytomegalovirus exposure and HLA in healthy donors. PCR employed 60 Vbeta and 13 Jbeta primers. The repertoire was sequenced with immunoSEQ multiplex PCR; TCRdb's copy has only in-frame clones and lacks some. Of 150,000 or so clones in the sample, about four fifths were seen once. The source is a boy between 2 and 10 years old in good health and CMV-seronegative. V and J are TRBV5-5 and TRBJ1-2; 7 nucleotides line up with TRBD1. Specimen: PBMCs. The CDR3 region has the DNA TGTGCCAGCAGTCCCGGGACAGACATCGCCGCCTATGGCTACACCTTC. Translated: CASSPGTDIAAYGYTF.